In this sample, the clone carrying this T cell receptor (beta chain) turned up once. Its antigen is currently unknown. The data originate from a study of T cell repertoires in cytomegalovirus infection. Study as a whole: CMV epitopes used comprised recently identified HLA-C-restricted ones and well-studied HLA-B-restricted ones.

The CDR3 loop spans 13 amino acids. V was pared by 7 bases and J by 1 base, with 10 bases between. Germline lookup yields CDR1 ENHRY and CDR2 SYGVKD. TCRdb independently ran MiXCR on the reads; one entry per CDR3 protein. The top ten hold 48% of the sample, which has approximately 600,000 distinct CDR3 sequences, roughly 42% seen once. The chain links TRBV10-3 to TRBJ1-1; D is unresolved. The source was cultured PBMCs, collected from culture after CMV antigen stimulation. The TCR originated in a human donor in good health (CMV status not recorded). Some clones in this sample may be carry-over from other donors' samples. CDR3 DNA sequence: TGTGCCATCAAATTCGGCTGGAACACTGAAGCTTTCTTT. The encoded protein is CAIKFGWNTEAFF.